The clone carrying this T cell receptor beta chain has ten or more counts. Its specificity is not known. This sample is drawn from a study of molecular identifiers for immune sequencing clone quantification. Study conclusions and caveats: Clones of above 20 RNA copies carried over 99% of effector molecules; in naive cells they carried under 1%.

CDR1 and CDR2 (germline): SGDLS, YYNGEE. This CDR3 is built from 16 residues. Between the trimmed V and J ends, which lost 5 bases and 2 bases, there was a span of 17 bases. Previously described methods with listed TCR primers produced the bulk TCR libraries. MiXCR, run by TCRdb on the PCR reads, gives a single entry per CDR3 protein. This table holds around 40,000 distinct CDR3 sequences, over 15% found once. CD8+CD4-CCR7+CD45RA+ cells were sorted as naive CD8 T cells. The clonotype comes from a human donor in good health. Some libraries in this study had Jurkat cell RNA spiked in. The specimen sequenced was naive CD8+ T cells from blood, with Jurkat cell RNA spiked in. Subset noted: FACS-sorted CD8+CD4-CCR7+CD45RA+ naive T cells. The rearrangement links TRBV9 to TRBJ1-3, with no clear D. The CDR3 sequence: CASSDRRADPGNTIYF. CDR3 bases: TGTGCCAGCAGTGATAGACGGGCAGACCCTGGAAACACCATATATTTT.